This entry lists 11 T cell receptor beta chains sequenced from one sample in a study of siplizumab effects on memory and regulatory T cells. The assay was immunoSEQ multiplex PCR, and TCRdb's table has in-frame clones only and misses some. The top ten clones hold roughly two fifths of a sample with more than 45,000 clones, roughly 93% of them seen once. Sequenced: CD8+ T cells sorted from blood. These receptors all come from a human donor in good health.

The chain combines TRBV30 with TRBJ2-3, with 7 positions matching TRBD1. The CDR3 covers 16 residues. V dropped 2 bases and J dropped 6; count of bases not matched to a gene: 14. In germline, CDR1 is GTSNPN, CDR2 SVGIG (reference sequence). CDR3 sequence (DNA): TGTGCCTGGAGTCCCTCACGGGACAGCCTGGGGGATACGCAGTATTTT. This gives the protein CAWSPSRDSLGDTQYF.

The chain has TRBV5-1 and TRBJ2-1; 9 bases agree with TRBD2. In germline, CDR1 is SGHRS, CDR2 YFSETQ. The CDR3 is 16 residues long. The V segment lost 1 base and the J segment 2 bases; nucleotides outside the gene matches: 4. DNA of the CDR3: TGCGCCAGCAGCTTGTCCGCGGGAGGGCCCTACAATGAGCAGTTCTTC. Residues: CASSLSAGGPYNEQFF. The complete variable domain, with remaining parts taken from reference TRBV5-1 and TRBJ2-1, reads KAGVTQTPRYLIKTRGQQVTLSCSPISGHRSVSWYQQTPGQGLQFLFEYFSETQRNKGNFPGRFSGRQFSNSRSEMNVSTLELGDSALYLCASSLSAGGPYNEQFFGPGTRLTVL.

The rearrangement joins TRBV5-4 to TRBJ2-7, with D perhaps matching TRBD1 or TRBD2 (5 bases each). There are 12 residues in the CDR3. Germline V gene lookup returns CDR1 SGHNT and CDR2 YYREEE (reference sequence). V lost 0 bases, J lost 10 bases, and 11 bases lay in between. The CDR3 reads CASSLGGVGQYF. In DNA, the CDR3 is TGTGCCAGCAGCTTGGGAGGGGTGGGACAGTACTTC.

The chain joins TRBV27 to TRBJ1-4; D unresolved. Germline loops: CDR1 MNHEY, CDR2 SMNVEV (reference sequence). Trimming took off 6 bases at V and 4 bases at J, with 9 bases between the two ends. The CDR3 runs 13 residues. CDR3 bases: TGTGCCAGCAGCACAGCGGGTAATGAAAAACTGTTTTTT. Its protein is CASSTAGNEKLFF.

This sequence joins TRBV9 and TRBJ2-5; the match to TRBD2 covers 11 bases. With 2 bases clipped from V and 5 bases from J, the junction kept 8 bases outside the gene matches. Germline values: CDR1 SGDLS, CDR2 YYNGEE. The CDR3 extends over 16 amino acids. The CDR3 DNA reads TGTGCCAGCAGCGTTCCCCTAGCGGGAGGCCCGGAGACCCAGTACTTC. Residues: CASSVPLAGGPETQYF.

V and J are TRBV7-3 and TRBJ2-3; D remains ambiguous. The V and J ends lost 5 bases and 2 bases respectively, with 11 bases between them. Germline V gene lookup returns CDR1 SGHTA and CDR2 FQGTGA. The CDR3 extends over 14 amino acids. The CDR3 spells CASSQDPDTDTQYF. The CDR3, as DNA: TGTGCCAGCAGCCAGGACCCGGACACAGATACGCAGTATTTT.

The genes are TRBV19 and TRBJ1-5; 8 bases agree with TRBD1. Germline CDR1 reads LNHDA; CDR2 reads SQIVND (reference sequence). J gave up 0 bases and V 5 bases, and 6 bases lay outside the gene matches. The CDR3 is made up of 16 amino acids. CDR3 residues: CASSETGADSNQPQHF. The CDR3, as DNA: TGTGCCAGTAGTGAGACAGGGGCTGATAGCAATCAGCCCCAGCATTTT.

For the CDR3, the DNA is TGTGCCAGCAGCTTAGCCTCGAGCTTGGCAGATACGCAGTATTTT. Translating it yields CASSLASSLADTQYF. The rearrangement joins TRBV7-6 to TRBJ2-3, with unresolved D. V lost 0 bases, J lost 4 bases, and 11 bases lay in between. Germline V CDR1 and CDR2: SGHVS, FNYEAQ. The CDR3 loop spans 15 amino acids. Supplemented by reference TRBV7-6 and TRBJ2-3, the full variable domain reads GAGVSQSPRYKVTKRGQDVALRCDPISGHVSLYWYRQALGQGPEFLTYFNYEAQQDKSGLPNDRFSAERPEGSISTLTIQRTEQRDSAMYRCASSLASSLADTQYFGPGTRLTVL.

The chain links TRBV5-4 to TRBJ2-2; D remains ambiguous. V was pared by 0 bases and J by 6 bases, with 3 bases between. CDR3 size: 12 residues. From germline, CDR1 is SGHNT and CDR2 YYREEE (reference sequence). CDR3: CASSLDPGELFF. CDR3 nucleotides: TGTGCCAGCAGCTTGGATCCCGGGGAGCTGTTTTTT.

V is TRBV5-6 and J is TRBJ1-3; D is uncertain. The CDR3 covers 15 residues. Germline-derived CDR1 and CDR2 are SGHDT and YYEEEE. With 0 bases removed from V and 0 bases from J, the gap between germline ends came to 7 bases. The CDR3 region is CASSLGKSSGNTIYF. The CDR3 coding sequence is TGTGCCAGCAGCTTGGGCAAAAGCTCTGGAAACACCATATATTTT. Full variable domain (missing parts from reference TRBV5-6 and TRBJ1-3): DAGVTQSPTHLIKTRGQQVTLRCSPKSGHDTVSWYQQALGQGPQFIFQYYEEEERQRGNFPDRFSGHQFPNYSSELNVNALLLGDSALYLCASSLGKSSGNTIYFGEGSWLTVV.

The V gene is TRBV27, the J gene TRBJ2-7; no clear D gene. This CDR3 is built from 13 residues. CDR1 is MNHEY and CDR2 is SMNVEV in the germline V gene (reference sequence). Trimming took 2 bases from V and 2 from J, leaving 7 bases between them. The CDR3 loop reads CASSLKPAYEQYF. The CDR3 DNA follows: TGTGCCAGCAGTTTAAAGCCAGCCTACGAGCAGTACTTC.